The 23 T cell receptor beta chains presented below share a single source sample, sequenced in a study of blood T cell repertoires in COVID-19. TCRdb's table, derived via immunoSEQ multiplex PCR, lists solely in-frame clones and lacks some. The sample contains about 190,000 clones, around 85% of which appear only once. Material for sequencing was PBMCs or T cells enriched from blood (not recorded which). The receptors stem from a woman aged 25 to 39 who had recovered from COVID-19.

The chain joins TRBV5-1 to TRBJ1-1; 11 bases fit TRBD1. CDR1 and CDR2 (germline): SGHRS, YFSETQ. With V trimmed by 1 base and J by 3 bases, 26 bases remained unmatched. This CDR3 has 23 amino acids. CDR3 region: CASSLTIRGTGGIMGRHHTEAFF. As DNA, the CDR3 is TGCGCCAGCAGCTTGACTATTAGGGGGACAGGGGGTATAATGGGGCGACATCACACTGAAGCTTTCTTT.

V is TRBV11-2 and J is TRBJ2-1; 9 bases map to TRBD1. Per germline, CDR1 SGHAT and CDR2 FQNNGV. The CDR3 is 14 amino acids. With 1 base clipped from V and 9 bases from J, the junction kept 4 bases outside the gene matches. CDR3 DNA: TGTGCCAGCAGCTTAGTACAGGGGGCTGGTGAGCAGTTCTTC. This encodes CASSLVQGAGEQFF.

This chain joins TRBV5-1 and TRBJ1-4; D is unclear. The CDR3 totals 16 residues. Germline loops: CDR1 SGHRS, CDR2 YFSETQ. Between the trimmed V and J ends, which lost 0 bases and 4 bases, there was a span of 13 bases. CDR3 nucleotide sequence: TGCGCCAGCAGCTTGGGGACCGGGATCTTTAATGAAAAACTGTTTTTT. This encodes CASSLGTGIFNEKLFF.

This clone was observed once. The gene calls are TRBV2 and TRBJ2-3, with TRBD2 identical over 13 bases. The CDR3 runs to 15 residues. V was pared by 6 bases and J by 6 bases, with 6 bases of the junction left unmatched. Germline V lookup: CDR1 SNHLY, CDR2 FYNNEI. CDR3 in DNA: TGTGCCAGCAGATTACTAGCGGGGGGGTCTGATACGCAGTATTTT. This sequence encodes CASRLLAGGSDTQYF.

J is TRBJ1-5 and V is TRBV2; TRBD1 matches at 7 bases. Trimming at V came to 7 bases and at J to 2 bases, leaving 5 bases not matched to a gene. CDR1 is SNHLY, CDR2 FYNNEI, per germline. This CDR3 comprises 14 residues. The CDR3 DNA follows: TGTGCCAGCACCCTCGGACAGGGCAATCAGCCCCAGCATTTT. Its protein product is CASTLGQGNQPQHF.

The chain is built from TRBV12-3 or TRBV12-4 and TRBJ1-4; TRBD1 matches 8 bases. V was pared by 6 bases and J by 7 bases, with 4 bases of the junction left unmatched. There are 13 residues in the CDR3. The CDR3 spells CASSPGTGEKLFF. CDR3 sequence (DNA): TGTGCCAGCAGCCCTGGGACAGGTGAAAAACTGTTTTTT.

The chain recombines TRBV6-5 with TRBJ1-5; no definite D call. CDR3 length: 13 residues. V shed 8 bases and J shed 4 bases, with 12 bases lying between them. The germline V gene encodes CDR1 MNHEY and CDR2 SVGAGI. CDR3 sequence: CASRREGNQPQHF. The DNA of the CDR3 is TGTGCCAGCCGTCGGGAAGGGAATCAGCCCCAGCATTTT.

This chain links TRBV19 with TRBJ1-3; no clear D gene. The CDR3 spans 14 residues. The V gene's germline CDR1 is LNHDA and CDR2 SQIVND (reference sequence). V shed 0 bases and J shed 4 bases, with 7 bases lying between them. The chain's CDR3 is CASSIDRRGNTIYF. Here the CDR3 DNA reads TGTGCCAGTAGTATAGATCGGCGGGGAAACACCATATATTTT.

This chain uses TRBV2 with TRBJ2-1; D not certain. CDR1 and CDR2 (germline): SNHLY, FYNNEI. This CDR3 has 14 amino acids. Trimming took off 10 bases at V and 5 bases at J, with 18 bases between the two ends. CDR3 bases: TGTGCCAACCAGTGGCCGAGGCACAACAATGAGCAGTTCTTC. Amino acid sequence: CANQWPRHNNEQFF.

The genes are TRBV24-1 and TRBJ1-5; a possible D gene is TRBD1 (6 bases). Germline CDR1 and CDR2: KGHDR and SFDVKD. The CDR3 has 13 residues. V gave up 8 bases and J gave up 1 base, with 8 bases separating them. CDR3 region: CATTGGSNQPQHF. In DNA, the CDR3 is TGTGCCACCACGGGGGGCAGCAATCAGCCCCAGCATTTT.

V is TRBV6-6 and J is TRBJ1-5; 12 bases fit TRBD1. Per germline, CDR1 MNHNY and CDR2 SVGAGI (reference sequence). CDR3 length: 20 residues. The junction had 15 bases not matched to a gene; V was cut back by 6 bases and J by 0 bases. Here the CDR3 DNA reads TGTGCCAGCAGCCGGGACAGGGGGCCGCCCCAGGACCATAGCAATCAGCCCCAGCATTTT. It translates to CASSRDRGPPQDHSNQPQHF.

V usage is TRBV2 and J usage is TRBJ1-3; D gene uncertain. CDR1 and CDR2 from the germline V gene are SNHLY and FYNNEI. The ends were cut back, 1 base at V and 0 bases at J, with 19 bases in the middle. The CDR3 length is 19 residues. For the CDR3, the DNA is TGTGCCAGCAGTGAAGGCCCGACTCGTCTCGTGTCCTCTGGAAACACCATATATTTT. This codes for CASSEGPTRLVSSGNTIYF.

The V call is TRBV28, the J call TRBJ1-1; D is ambiguous. Trimming cost V 2 bases and J 4 bases, with 14 bases left between them. The CDR3 is 15 residues long. The V gene's germline CDR1 is MDHEN and CDR2 SYDVKM. The CDR3 DNA reads as TGTGCCAGCAGTTTAGATATCGGGAGGTTCACTGAAGCTTTCTTT. Its protein product is CASSLDIGRFTEAFF. Looking up the rest from reference TRBV28 and TRBJ1-1 gives the full variable domain: DVKVTQSSRYLVKRTGEKVFLECVQDMDHENMFWYRQDPGLGLRLIYFSYDVKMKEKGDIPEGYSVSREKKERFSLILESASTNQTSMYLCASSLDIGRFTEAFFGQGTRLTVV.

Many counts were recorded for this clone. V and J are TRBV28 and TRBJ2-6, with 8 nucleotides matching TRBD2. This CDR3 spans 17 amino acids. CDR1 is MDHEN and CDR2 is SYDVKM in the germline V gene. V trimming: 4 bases; J trimming: 0 bases; junction bases outside the gene matches: 5. The CDR3: CASSSSGPSSGANVLTF. The CDR3 DNA sequence: TGTGCCAGCAGTTCTAGCGGGCCATCCTCTGGGGCCAACGTCCTGACTTTC.

The chain has TRBV12-3 or TRBV12-4 and TRBJ2-3; possible D gene TRBD2, 6 bases. The CDR3 is 13 residues long. The ends were cut back, 8 bases at V and 3 bases at J, with 12 bases in the middle. CDR3 sequence: CASETGTTDTQYF. Here the CDR3 DNA reads TGTGCCAGCGAGACCGGGACTACAGATACGCAGTATTTT.

This sequence joins TRBV5-1 and TRBJ1-2; a weak D match, TRBD1 (5 bases). V was pared by 0 bases and J by 3 bases, with 9 bases between. The germline gives CDR1 SGHRS, CDR2 YFSETQ. The CDR3 contains 14 residues. CDR3 sequence reads: CASSLGQGHYGYTF. In DNA form, the CDR3 reads TGCGCCAGCAGCTTGGGGCAGGGTCACTATGGCTACACCTTC. Full variable domain (missing parts from reference TRBV5-1 and TRBJ1-2): KAGVTQTPRYLIKTRGQQVTLSCSPISGHRSVSWYQQTPGQGLQFLFEYFSETQRNKGNFPGRFSGRQFSNSRSEMNVSTLELGDSALYLCASSLGQGHYGYTFGSGTRLTVV.

The CDR3 sequence: CASSLGQAKNTEAFF. In nucleotides, the CDR3 is TGCGCCAGCAGCTTAGGACAGGCCAAGAACACTGAAGCTTTCTTT. This chain connects TRBV5-1 to TRBJ1-1; 7 nucleotides agree with TRBD1. Trimming at V came to 2 bases and at J to 1 base, leaving 5 bases not matched to a gene. Germline CDR1 and CDR2: SGHRS and YFSETQ. The CDR3 loop spans 15 amino acids.

This clone was seen just once. V and J are TRBV18 and TRBJ2-7; possibly TRBD2 for D (6 bases). V lost 6 bases and J lost 2, with 20 bases in between. The CDR3 spans 16 residues. Looked up from germline, CDR1 is KGHSH and CDR2 is LQKENI. CDR3 in amino acids: CASSPLKASVAYEQYF. DNA for the CDR3: TGTGCCAGCTCGCCTCTTAAAGCTAGCGTAGCCTACGAGCAGTACTTC.

The chain couples TRBV24-1 to TRBJ1-4; no firm D call. Germline CDR1 is KGHDR and CDR2 is SFDVKD. The V end lost 3 bases, the J end lost 4 bases, and 11 bases lay between the germline ends. The CDR3 has 15 amino acids. The CDR3 loop is CATSDPTSLNEKLFF. The CDR3 bases are TGTGCCACCAGTGATCCGACTTCCCTTAATGAAAAACTGTTTTTT.

The CDR3 DNA reads as TGTGCCAGCAGCTTACGTCAGGGACTGAACACCGGGGAGCTGTTTTTT. Its translation: CASSLRQGLNTGELFF. The rearrangement links TRBV7-8 to TRBJ2-2; D might be TRBD2 (6 bases). Between the trimmed V and J ends, which lost 2 bases and 1 base, there was a span of 11 bases. Germline CDR1 reads SGHVS; CDR2 reads FQNEAQ. This CDR3 region has 16 residues.

The V gene is TRBV5-6, the J gene TRBJ2-7; tentative D call: TRBD1 (6 bases). Germline V gene sequence: CDR1 SGHDT, CDR2 YYEEEE. The length of the CDR3 is 13 residues. V was cut by 0 bases and J by 7 bases, with 11 bases left in between. CDR3 amino acids: CASSLGQVWEQYV. The CDR3, as DNA: TGTGCCAGCAGCTTGGGACAGGTGTGGGAGCAGTACGTC.

This chain joins TRBV2 and TRBJ1-1; D is perhaps TRBD1 (5 bases). Germline values: CDR1 SNHLY, CDR2 FYNNEI. V shed 5 bases and J shed 0 bases, with 10 bases lying between them. This CDR3 is built from 14 residues. CDR3 DNA: TGTGCCAGCAGTCCGCAGGGCTTGAACACTGAAGCTTTCTTT. Translation gives CASSPQGLNTEAFF.

This clone came up a few times. The CDR3 protein is CASSLQGWIQYF. The CDR3 DNA is TGTGCCAGCAGTTTACAGGGATGGATTCAGTACTTC. The genes are TRBV2 and TRBJ2-4; maybe TRBD1 (6 bases). V was trimmed by 5 bases and J by 10 bases, leaving 12 bases between them. The CDR3 spans 12 residues. Germline lookup yields CDR1 SNHLY and CDR2 FYNNEI. The full variable domain, completed using reference TRBV2 and TRBJ2-4, is EPEVTQTPSHQVTQMGQEVILRCVPISNHLYFYWYRQILGQKVEFLVSFYNNEISEKSEIFDDQFSVERPDGSNFTLKIRSTKLEDSAMYFCASSLQGWIQYFGAGTRLSVL.